Detailed here is one T cell receptor (beta chain). In germline, CDR1 is LNHNV, CDR2 YYDKDF (reference sequence). V shed 5 bases and J 8 bases; nucleotides not matched to a gene: 8. This CDR3 is built from 14 residues. This sample is part of a study of shared clonotypes between healthy human individuals. Terminally differentiated effector memory CD45RA+ cells were left out of the naive CD8 fraction, which was CD45RO-negative and positively selected for CCR7. Sequencing used immunoSEQ multiplex PCR; TCRdb keeps in-frame clones, though not all of them. The sample contains roughly 570,000 clones, 98% of which appear only once.

Source material: naive CD8+ T cells sorted from blood. The rearrangement links TRBV15 to TRBJ2-4; the match to TRBD1 covers 8 bases. The source is a man aged 25-40 years in good health. DNA for the CDR3: TGTGCCACCAGCCCGGACAGGGCCGTGGACATTCAGTACTTC. Amino acid sequence: CATSPDRAVDIQYF.